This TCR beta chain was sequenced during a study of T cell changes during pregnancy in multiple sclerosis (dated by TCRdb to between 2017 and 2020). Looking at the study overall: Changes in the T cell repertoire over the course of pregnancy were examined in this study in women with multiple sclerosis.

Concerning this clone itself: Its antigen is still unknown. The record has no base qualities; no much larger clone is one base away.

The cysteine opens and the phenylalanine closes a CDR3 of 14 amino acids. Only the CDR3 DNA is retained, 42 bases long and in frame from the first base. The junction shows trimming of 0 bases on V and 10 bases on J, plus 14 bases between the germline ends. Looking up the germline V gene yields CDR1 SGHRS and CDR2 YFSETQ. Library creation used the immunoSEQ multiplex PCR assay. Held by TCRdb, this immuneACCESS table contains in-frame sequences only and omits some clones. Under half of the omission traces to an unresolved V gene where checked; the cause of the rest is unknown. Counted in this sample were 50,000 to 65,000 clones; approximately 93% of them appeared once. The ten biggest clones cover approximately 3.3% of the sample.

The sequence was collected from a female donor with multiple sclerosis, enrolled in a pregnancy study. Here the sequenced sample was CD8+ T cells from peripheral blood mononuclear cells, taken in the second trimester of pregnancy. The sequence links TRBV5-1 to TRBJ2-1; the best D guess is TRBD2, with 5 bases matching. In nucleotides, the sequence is TGCGCCAGCAGCTTGGGGTACGGCAGAGGGGAGCAGTTCTTC. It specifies CASSLGYGRGEQFF.